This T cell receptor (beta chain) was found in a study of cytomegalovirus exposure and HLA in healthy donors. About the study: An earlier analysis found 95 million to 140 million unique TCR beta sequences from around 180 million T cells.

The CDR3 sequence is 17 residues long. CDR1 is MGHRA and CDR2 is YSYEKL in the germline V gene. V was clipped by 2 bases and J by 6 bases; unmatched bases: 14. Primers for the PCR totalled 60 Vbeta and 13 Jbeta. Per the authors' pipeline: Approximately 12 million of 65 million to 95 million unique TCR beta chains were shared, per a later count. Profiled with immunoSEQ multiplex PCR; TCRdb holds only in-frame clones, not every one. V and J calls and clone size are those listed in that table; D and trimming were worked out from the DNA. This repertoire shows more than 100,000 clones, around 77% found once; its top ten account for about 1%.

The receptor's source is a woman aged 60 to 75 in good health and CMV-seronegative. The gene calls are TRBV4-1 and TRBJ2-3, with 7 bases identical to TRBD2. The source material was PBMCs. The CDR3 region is CASSQQLQGVSGDTQYF. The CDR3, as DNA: TGCGCCAGCAGCCAACAGCTTCAGGGAGTTAGCGGGGATACGCAGTATTTT.